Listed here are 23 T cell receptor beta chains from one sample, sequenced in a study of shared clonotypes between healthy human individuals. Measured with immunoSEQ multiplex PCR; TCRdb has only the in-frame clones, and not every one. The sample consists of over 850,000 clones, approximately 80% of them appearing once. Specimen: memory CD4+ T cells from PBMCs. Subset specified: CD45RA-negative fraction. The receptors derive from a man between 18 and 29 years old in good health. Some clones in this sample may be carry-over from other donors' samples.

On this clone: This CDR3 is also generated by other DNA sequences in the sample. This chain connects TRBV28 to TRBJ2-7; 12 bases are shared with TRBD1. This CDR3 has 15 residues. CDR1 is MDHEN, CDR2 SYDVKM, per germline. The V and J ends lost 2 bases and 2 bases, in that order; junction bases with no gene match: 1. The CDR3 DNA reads TGTGCCAGCAGTTTACGGGACAGGGGGCCCTACGAGCAGTACTTC. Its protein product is CASSLRDRGPYEQYF.

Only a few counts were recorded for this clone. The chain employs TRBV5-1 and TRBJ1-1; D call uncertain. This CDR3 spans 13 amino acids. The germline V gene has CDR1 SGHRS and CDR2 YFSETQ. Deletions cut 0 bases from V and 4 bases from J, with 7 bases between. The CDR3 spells CASSLDPATEAFF. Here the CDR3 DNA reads TGCGCCAGCAGCTTGGACCCGGCCACTGAAGCTTTCTTT.

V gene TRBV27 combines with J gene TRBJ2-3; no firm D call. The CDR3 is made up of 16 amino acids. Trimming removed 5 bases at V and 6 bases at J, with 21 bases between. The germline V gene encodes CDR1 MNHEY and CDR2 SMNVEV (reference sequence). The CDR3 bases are TGTGCCAGCAGTCCCCAGCGTGACGGTATAGATGATACGCAGTATTTT. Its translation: CASSPQRDGIDDTQYF.

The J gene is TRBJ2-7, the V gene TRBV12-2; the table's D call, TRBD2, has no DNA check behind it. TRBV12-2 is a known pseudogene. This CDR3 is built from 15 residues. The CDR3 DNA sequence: TGTGCAAGTCGCCCCGGGAAGCGGGGGAACTACGAGCAGTACTTC. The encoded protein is CASRPGKRGNYEQYF.

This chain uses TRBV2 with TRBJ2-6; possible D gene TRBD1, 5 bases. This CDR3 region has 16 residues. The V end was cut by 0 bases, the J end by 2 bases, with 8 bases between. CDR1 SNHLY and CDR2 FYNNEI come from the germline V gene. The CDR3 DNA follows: TGTGCCAGCAGTGAAGCGGGGCGCACTGGGGCCAACGTCCTGACTTTC. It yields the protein CASSEAGRTGANVLTF.

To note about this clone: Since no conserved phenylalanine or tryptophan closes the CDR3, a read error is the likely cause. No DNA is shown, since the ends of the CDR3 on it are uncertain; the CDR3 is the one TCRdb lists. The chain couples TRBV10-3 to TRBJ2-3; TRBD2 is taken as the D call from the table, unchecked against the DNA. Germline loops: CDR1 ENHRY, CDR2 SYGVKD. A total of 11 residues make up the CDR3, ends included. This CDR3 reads CAISDSRERLL.

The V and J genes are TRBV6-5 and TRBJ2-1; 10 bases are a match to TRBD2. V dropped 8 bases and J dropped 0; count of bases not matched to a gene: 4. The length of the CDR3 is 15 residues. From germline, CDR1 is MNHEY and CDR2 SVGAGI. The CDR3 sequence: CASARLAGSYNEQFF. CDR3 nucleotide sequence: TGTGCCAGCGCCCGACTAGCGGGCTCCTACAATGAGCAGTTCTTC.

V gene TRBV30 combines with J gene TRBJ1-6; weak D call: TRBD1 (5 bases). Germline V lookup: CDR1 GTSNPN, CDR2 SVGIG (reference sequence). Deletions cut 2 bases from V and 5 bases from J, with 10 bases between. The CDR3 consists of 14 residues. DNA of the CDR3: TGTGCCTGGAGTCTGAAGGGGAATAATTCACCCCTCCACTTT. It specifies CAWSLKGNNSPLHF. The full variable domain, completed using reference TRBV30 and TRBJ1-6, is SQTIHQWPATLVQPVGSPLSLECTVEGTSNPNLYWYRQAAGRGLQLLFYSVGIGQISSEVPQNLSASRPQDRQFILSSKKLLLSDSGFYLCAWSLKGNNSPLHFGNGTRLTVT.

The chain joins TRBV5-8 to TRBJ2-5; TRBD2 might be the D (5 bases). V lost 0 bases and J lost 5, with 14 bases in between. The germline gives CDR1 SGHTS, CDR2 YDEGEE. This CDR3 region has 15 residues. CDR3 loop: CASSLEPQRWETQYF. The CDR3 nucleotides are TGTGCCAGCAGCTTGGAACCCCAGCGGTGGGAGACCCAGTACTTC. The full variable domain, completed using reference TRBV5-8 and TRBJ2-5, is EAGVTQSPTHLIKTRGQQATLRCSPISGHTSVYWYQQALGLGLQFLLWYDEGEERNRGNFPPRFSGRQFPNYSSELNVNALELEDSALYLCASSLEPQRWETQYFGPGTRLLVL.

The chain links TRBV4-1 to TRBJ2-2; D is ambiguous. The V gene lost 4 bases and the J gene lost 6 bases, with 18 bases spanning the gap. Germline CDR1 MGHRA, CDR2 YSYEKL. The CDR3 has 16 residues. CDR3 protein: CASSPPVGDPAGELFF. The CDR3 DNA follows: TGCGCCAGCAGCCCTCCCGTCGGAGATCCGGCCGGGGAGCTGTTTTTT.

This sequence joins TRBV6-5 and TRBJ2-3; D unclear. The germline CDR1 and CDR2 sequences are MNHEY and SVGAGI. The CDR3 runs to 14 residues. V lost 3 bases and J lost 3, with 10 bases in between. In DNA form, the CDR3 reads TGTGCCAGCAGTTATCGAGTAGCAACAGATACGCAGTATTTT. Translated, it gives CASSYRVATDTQYF.

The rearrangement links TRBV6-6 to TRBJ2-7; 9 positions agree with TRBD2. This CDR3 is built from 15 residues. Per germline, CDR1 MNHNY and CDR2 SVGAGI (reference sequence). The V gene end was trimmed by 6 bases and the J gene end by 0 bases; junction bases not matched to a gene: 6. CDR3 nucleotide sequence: TGTGCCAGCAGGTTTGGTAGCGGGAGCTCCTACGAGCAGTACTTC. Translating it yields CASRFGSGSSYEQYF.

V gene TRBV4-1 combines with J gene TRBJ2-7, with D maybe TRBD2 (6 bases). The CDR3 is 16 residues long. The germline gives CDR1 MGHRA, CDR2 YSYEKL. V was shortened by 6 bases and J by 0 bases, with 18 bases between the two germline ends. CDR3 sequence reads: CASRHARDSYSYEQYF. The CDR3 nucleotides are TGCGCCAGCAGACACGCCCGGGACTCCTACTCCTACGAGCAGTACTTC.

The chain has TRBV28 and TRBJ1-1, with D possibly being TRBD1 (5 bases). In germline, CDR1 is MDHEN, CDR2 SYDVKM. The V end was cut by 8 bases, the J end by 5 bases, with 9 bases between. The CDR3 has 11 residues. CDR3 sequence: CASEGLTEAFF. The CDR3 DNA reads TGTGCCAGCGAGGGGTTAACTGAAGCTTTCTTT. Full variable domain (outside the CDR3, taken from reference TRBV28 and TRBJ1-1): DVKVTQSSRYLVKRTGEKVFLECVQDMDHENMFWYRQDPGLGLRLIYFSYDVKMKEKGDIPEGYSVSREKKERFSLILESASTNQTSMYLCASEGLTEAFFGQGTRLTVV.

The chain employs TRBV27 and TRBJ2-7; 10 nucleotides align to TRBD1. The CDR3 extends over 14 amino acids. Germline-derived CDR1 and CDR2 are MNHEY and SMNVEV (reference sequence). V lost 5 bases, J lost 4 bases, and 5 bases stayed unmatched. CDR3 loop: CASSQPGQGYEQYF. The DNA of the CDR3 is TGTGCCAGCAGTCAACCGGGACAGGGGTACGAGCAGTACTTC.

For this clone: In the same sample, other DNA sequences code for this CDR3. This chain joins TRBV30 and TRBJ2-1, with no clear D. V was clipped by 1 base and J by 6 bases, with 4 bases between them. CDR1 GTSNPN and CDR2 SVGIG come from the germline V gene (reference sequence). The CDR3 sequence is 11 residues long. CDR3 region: CAWSGGNEQFF. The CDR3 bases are TGTGCCTGGAGTGGCGGCAATGAGCAGTTCTTC. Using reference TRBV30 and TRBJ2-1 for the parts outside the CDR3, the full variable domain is SQTIHQWPATLVQPVGSPLSLECTVEGTSNPNLYWYRQAAGRGLQLLFYSVGIGQISSEVPQNLSASRPQDRQFILSSKKLLLSDSGFYLCAWSGGNEQFFGPGTRLTVL.

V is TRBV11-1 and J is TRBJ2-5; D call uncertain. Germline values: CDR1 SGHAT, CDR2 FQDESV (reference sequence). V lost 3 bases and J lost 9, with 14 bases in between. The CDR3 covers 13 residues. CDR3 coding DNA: TGTGCCAGCAGCTTCCCGGGCCTGGCGGCCCAGTACTTC. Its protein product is CASSFPGLAAQYF.

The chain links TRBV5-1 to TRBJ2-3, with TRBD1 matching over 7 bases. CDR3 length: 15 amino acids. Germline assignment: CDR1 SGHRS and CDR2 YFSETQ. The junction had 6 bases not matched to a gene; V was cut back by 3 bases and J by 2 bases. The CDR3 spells CASSSGQLITDTQYF. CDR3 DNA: TGCGCCAGCAGCTCGGGACAGCTTATCACAGATACGCAGTATTTT.

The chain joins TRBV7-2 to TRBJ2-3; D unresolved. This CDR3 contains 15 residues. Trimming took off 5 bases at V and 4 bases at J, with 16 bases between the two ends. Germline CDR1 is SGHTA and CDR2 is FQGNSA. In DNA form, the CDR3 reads TGTGCCAGCAGCGGAGATTACCTCGTGGCAGATACGCAGTATTTT. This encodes CASSGDYLVADTQYF.

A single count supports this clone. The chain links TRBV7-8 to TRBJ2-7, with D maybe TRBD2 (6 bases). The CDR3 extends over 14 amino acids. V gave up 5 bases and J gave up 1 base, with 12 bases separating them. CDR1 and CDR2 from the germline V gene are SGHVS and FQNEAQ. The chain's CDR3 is CASSQILASYEQYF. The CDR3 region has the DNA TGTGCCAGCAGCCAAATACTAGCTTCCTACGAGCAGTACTTC.

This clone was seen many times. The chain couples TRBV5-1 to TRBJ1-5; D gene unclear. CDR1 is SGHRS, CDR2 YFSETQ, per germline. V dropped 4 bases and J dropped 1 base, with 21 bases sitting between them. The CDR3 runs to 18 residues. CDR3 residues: CASSPVPSQVGSNQPQHF. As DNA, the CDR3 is TGCGCCAGCAGCCCGGTCCCGAGTCAGGTCGGCAGCAATCAGCCCCAGCATTTT.

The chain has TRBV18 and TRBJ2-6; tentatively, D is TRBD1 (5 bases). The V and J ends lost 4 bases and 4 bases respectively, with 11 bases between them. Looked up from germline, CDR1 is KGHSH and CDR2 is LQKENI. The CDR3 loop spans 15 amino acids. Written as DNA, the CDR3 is TGTGCCAGCTCACAGACGACAGCCGGGGCCAACGTCCTGACTTTC. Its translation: CASSQTTAGANVLTF.

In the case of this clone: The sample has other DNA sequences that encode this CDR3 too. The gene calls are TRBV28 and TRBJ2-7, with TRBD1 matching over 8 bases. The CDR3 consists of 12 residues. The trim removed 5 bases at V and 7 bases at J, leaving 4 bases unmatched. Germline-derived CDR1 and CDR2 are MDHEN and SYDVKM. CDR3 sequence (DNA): TGTGCCAGCAGTGGACAGGGAGGAGAGCAGTACTTC. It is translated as CASSGQGGEQYF.